The rows below give T cell receptor beta chains drawn from one sample of a study of human T cells and chemical hapten exposure. One entry per CDR3 protein, called by TCRdb with MiXCR from the RACE reads. There are about 190,000 distinct CDR3 sequences in the sample; around 25% occur only once, and 2% to 2.5% lies in the top ten. Source: whole blood, taken in connection with sensitization to the hapten diphenylcyclopropenone (DPC). Receptors originate from a woman in her thirties or forties with alopecia areata. Some clones in this sample may be carry-over from other donors' samples. CDR3s include the opening cysteine and the closing phenylalanine or tryptophan.

V gene	CDR3 protein
TRBV7-2	CASSLQGTWGNEKLFF
TRBV29-1	CSVWGGTHTEAFF
TRBV7-9	CASSLWRGTASYEQYF
TRBV24-1	CATSDVPGEQYF
TRBV28	CASSSGTGGGTGQYF
TRBV5-1	CASYPVTGAQETQYF
TRBV11-1	CASSLLNNEQFF
TRBV20-1	CSARAGTGDTEAFF
TRBV9	CASSVGSSTDTQYF
TRBV15	CATSRDLVSARYF
TRBV20-1	CSVRSGTTYNEQFF
TRBV29-1	CSVALGGLREETQYF
TRBV6-2/TRBV6-3	CASSYSWTRANEQYF
TRBV6-5	CASSSADTQYF
TRBV5-1	CASSGARQNTEAFF
TRBV29-1	CSAGAGTQADTQYF
TRBV7-8	CASSLRPLPQETQYF
TRBV7-2	CASSPNTGLVGGNTIYF
TRBV6-2/TRBV6-3	CASDMAGEGYNEQFF
TRBV4-1	CASSHHLLGGNTEAFF
TRBV6-2/TRBV6-3	CASSYSPEDFRQGTQYF
TRBV5-1	CASSRRSAGGYGYTF
TRBV7-2	CASSLGTGLRFNGYTF
TRBV28	CASSSGTFLYGYTF
TRBV6-5	CASSGASGRGNEQFF
TRBV4-3	CASSQTSGRANEQFF